This T cell receptor beta chain was recovered during a study of blood T cells in healthy people across ages. With a J-beta primer mix and a sample-barcoded 5' primer, a second PCR ran 7 to 11 cycles. The yield of each sample was at least 2.5 million CDR3-containing paired-end reads. MiXCR was run by TCRdb on the 5' RACE reads, yielding one entry per CDR3 protein. The table has around 520,000 distinct CDR3 sequences, roughly a quarter seen once. Study conclusions and caveats: Correlation between TCR beta diversity and naive T cell percentage was strong.

Collection of about 9.4 milliliters of peripheral blood was performed for each donor. This clonotype was detected many times. Antigen specificity is unknown. Germline-derived CDR1 and CDR2 are SGHRS and YFSETQ. CDR3 length: 15 amino acids. The ends were cut back, 0 bases at V and 5 bases at J, with 14 bases in the middle. In addition, the sample was reused for a study of T cells of mothers and their children.

The receptor's source is a boy between 2 and 10 years old in good health. The V call is TRBV5-1, the J call TRBJ1-2; D possibly corresponds to TRBD1 (5 bases). Sequenced sample: blood. Here the CDR3 reads CASSLEPTAGYGYTF. The CDR3 DNA is TGCGCCAGCAGCTTGGAACCGACAGCCGGATATGGCTACACCTTC.